This entry concerns a single T cell receptor beta chain. Germline loops: CDR1 SGHVS, CDR2 FQNEAQ. The CDR3 runs to 14 residues. Trimming cost V 6 bases and J 4 bases; bases outside gene matches: 6. This entry is derived from a study of shared clonotypes between healthy human individuals. Profiling relied on immunoSEQ multiplex PCR, and the TCRdb table lists in-frame clones only, not all of them. The data hold some 630,000 clones, with around 72% observed a single time. The specimen was memory CD4+ T cells sorted from blood. Subset given: CD45RA-negative fraction. The sequence derives from a woman younger than 45 in good health. The chain is built from TRBV7-8 and TRBJ1-3; 7 bases fit TRBD1. The DNA of the CDR3 is TGTGCCAGCAGTCATGACAGGGTCGGAAACACCATATATTTT. Translated, it gives CASSHDRVGNTIYF.